This T cell receptor beta chain was captured by sequencing in a study of T cell responses to AZD1222 COVID-19 vaccine. Study findings and constraints: At baseline, seropositivity was found in only a handful of AZD1222 recipients. Spike was spanned by vaccine-associated CD4 TCRs, with dominance at 160-218 and 743-854. Following two doses of AZD1222, Spike-specific TCR breadth and depth rose.

Profiling relied on immunoSEQ multiplex PCR, and the TCRdb table lists in-frame clones only, not all of them. The profile covers more than 150,000 clones, with over 80% appearing a single time and less than 11% taken by the ten largest. Germline lookup yields CDR1 SQVTM and CDR2 ANQGSEA. V lost 6 bases, J lost 2 bases, and 7 bases lay in between. This CDR3 has 11 amino acids. As for this clone: No antigen is known for it.

This TCR came from an adult in good health. The sequences come from peripheral blood, collected on day 0 of AZD1222 vaccination. The chain combines TRBV29-1 with TRBJ1-1; no reliable D call. This CDR3 reads CSVRKNTEAFF. CDR3 DNA sequence: TGCAGCGTAAGGAAAAACACTGAAGCTTTCTTT.